This T cell receptor (beta chain) was sequenced for a study of post-analysis software for immune sequencing data. Study background: Secondary progressive, relapsing-remitting and progressive-relapsing multiple sclerosis were among the included disease courses. The study, taken as a whole, reports: Multiple sclerosis was associated with a significant reduction in normalized Chao1 diversity relative to controls. The study found TRBV5-6, TRBV5-1 and TRBV20-1 among five or six TRBV segments more frequent in patients than controls. Samples from a shared batch, those prepared together, strongly co-clustered by F measure.

Unique molecular identifiers were present in the TCR beta cDNA libraries. When about 0.9 to 11 million T cells were used, they gave approximately 450,000 cDNA molecules. TCRdb called the PCR reads again in MiXCR, with one record for every CDR3 protein. The data show 750,000 to 950,000 distinct CDR3 sequences, with about 53% seen just once and approximately 4.4% held by the top ten. Per germline, CDR1 SNHLY and CDR2 FYNNEI. The CDR3 is 11 amino acids. J lost 5 bases, V lost 9 bases, and 1 base had no gene match. Regarding this clonotype: Its antigen is currently unknown.

Sample: blood. The chain carries TRBV2 and TRBJ1-2; 9 bases fit TRBD1. This TCR was recovered from a girl between 5 and 17 years old with multiple sclerosis. CDR3 DNA sequence: TGTGCCAGGGGGACAGGGTATGGCTACACCTTC. The encoded protein is CARGTGYGYTF.